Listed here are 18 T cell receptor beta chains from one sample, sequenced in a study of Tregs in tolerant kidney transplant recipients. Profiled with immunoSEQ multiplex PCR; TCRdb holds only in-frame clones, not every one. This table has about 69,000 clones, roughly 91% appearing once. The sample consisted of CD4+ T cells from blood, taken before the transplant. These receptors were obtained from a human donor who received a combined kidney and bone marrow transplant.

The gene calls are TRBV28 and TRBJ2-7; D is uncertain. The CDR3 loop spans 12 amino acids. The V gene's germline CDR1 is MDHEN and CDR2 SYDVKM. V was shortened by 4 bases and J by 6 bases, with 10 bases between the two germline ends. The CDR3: CASSSSWPEQYF. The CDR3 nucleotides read TGTGCCAGCAGTTCCTCGTGGCCCGAGCAGTACTTC.

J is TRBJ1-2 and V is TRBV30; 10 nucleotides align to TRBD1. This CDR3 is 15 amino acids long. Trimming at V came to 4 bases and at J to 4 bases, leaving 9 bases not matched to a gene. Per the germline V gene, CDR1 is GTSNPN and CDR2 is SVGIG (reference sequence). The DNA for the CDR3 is TGTGCCTGGACCATAAGACAGGGGGCTATCTATGGCTACACCTTC. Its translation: CAWTIRQGAIYGYTF.

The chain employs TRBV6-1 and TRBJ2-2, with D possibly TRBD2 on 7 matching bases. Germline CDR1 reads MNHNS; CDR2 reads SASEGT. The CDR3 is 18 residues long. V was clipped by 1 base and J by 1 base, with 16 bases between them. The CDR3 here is CASSEVLTGRGNTGELFF. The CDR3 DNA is TGTGCCAGCAGTGAAGTTTTAACAGGGAGGGGGAACACCGGGGAGCTGTTTTTT.

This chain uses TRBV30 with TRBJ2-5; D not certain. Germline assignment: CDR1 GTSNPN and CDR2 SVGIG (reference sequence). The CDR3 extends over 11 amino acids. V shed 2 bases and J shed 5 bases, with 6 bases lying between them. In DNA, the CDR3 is TGTGCCTGGAGTACTCCGGAGACCCAGTACTTC. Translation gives CAWSTPETQYF.

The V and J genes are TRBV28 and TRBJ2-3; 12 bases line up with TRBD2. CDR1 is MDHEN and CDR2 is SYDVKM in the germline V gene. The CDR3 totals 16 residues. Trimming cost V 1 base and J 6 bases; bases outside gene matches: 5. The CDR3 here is CASSLFSLAGGDTQYF. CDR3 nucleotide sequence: TGTGCCAGCAGTTTATTCAGCCTAGCGGGAGGGGATACGCAGTATTTT. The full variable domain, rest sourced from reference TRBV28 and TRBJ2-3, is DVKVTQSSRYLVKRTGEKVFLECVQDMDHENMFWYRQDPGLGLRLIYFSYDVKMKEKGDIPEGYSVSREKKERFSLILESASTNQTSMYLCASSLFSLAGGDTQYFGPGTRLTVL.

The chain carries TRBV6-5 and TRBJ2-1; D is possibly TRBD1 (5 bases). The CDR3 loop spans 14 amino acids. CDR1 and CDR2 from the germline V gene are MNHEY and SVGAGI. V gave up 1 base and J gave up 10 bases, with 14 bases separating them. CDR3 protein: CASSYYIQGGEQFF. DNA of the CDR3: TGTGCCAGCAGTTACTACATCCAGGGCGGCGAGCAGTTCTTC.

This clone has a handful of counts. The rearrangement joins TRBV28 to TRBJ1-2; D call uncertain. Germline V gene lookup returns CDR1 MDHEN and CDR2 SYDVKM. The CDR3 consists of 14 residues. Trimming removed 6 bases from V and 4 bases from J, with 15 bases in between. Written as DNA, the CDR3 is TGTGCCAGCAGAGTACCCACTCTGAGCTATGGCTACACCTTC. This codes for CASRVPTLSYGYTF.

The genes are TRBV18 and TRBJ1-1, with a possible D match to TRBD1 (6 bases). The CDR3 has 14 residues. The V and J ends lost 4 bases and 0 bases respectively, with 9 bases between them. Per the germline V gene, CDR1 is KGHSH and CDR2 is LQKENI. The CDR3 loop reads CASSQGDMNTEAFF. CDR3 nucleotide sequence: TGTGCCAGCTCACAGGGGGATATGAACACTGAAGCTTTCTTT.

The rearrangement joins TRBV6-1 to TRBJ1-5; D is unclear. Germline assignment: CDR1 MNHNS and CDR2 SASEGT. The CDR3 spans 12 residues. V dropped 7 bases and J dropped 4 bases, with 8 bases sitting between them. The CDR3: CASMAGNQPQHF. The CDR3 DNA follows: TGTGCCAGCATGGCGGGGAATCAGCCCCAGCATTTT.

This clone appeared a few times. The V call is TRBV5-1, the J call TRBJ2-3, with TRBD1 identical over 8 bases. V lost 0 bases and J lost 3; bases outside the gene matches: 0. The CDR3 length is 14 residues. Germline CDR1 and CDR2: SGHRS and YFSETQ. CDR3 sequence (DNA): TGCGCCAGCAGCTTGGGGACAGGGACAGATACGCAGTATTTT. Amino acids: CASSLGTGTDTQYF.

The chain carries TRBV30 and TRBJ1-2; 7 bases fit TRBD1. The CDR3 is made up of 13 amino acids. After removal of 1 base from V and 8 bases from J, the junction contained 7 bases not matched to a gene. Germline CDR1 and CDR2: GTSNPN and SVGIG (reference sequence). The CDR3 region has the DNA TGTGCCTGGAGTGCCGGGACAGCGACGGGCTACACCTTC. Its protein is CAWSAGTATGYTF.

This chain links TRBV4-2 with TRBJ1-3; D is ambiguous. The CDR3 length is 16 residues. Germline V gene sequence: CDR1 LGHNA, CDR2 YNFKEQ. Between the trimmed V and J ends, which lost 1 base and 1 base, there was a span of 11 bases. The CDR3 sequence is CASSQVRAGSGNTIYF. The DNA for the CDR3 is TGTGCCAGCAGCCAAGTTCGAGCCGGGTCTGGAAACACCATATATTTT.

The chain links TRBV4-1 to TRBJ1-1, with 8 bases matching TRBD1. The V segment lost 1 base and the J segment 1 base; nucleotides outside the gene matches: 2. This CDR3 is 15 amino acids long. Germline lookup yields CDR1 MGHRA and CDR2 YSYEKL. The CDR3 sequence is CASSQVGTGNTEAFF. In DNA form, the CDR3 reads TGCGCCAGCAGCCAAGTGGGGACAGGGAACACTGAAGCTTTCTTT.

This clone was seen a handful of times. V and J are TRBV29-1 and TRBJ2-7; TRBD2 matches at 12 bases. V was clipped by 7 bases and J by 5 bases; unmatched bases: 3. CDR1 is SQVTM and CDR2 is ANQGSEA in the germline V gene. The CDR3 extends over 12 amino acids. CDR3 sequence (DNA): TGCAGCGGATCTAGCGGGGGGGACGAGCAGTACTTC. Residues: CSGSSGGDEQYF.

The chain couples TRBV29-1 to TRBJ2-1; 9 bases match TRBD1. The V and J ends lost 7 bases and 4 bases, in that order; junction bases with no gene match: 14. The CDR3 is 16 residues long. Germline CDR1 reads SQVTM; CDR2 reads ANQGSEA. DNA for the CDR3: TGCAGCGGGGGGCGGGACAGGGTTTTTGGTTACAATGAGCAGTTCTTC. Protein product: CSGGRDRVFGYNEQFF.

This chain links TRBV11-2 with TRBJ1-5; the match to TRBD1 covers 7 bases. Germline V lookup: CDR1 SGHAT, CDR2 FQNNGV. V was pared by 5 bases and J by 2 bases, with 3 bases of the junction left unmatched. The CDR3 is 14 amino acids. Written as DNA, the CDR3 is TGTGCCAGCAGCACCGACAGGGGCAATCAGCCCCAGCATTTT. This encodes CASSTDRGNQPQHF.

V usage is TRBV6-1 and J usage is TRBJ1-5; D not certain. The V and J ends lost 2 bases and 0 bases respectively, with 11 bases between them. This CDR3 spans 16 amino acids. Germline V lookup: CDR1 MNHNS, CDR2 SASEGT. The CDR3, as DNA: TGTGCCAGCAGTGAATCGTCGGGTTATAGCAATCAGCCCCAGCATTTT. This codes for CASSESSGYSNQPQHF.

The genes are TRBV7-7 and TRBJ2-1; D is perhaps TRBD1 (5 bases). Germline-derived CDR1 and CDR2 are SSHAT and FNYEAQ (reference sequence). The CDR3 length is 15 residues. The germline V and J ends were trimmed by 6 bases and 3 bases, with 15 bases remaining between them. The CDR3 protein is CASSLGSDIYNEQFF. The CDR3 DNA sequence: TGTGCCAGCAGTCTGGGATCGGACATCTACAATGAGCAGTTCTTC.